This TCR beta chain stems from a study of preoperative IRX-2 immunotherapy in early breast cancer (dated by TCRdb to about 2019). Interpreted using the paper, the treatment or condition label stands for: preoperative locoregional IRX-2 cytokine immunotherapy. The samples were obtained from a phase Ib study in which preoperative, locoregional IRX-2 cytokine immunotherapy intended to prime immune responses was tested. Before surgery, IRX-2 was given to the donors, who were patients with early-stage breast cancer. The table lists this clone with a few counts. Its antigen remains undetermined. No much larger clone exists at a distance of one base, and base qualities are not known. Library generation was performed with the immunoSEQ multiplex PCR assay. The immuneACCESS repertoire file appears here via TCRdb, limited to in-frame rearrangements. These files lack a portion of the clones; in checked studies, under half of the deficit traces to unresolved V genes, and the cause of the others is not known. This sample is represented by around 25,000 clones; nearly 80% of them were singletons. Of the sample, about 2% falls within the top ten clones.

This sequence originates from a human donor with breast cancer. This material consisted of lymph node tissue, taken before IRX-2 immunotherapy.

The DNA sequence reads TGTGCCAGCGCTGTGAACCAAGAGACCCAGTACTTC. The translation is CASAVNQETQYF. The chain uses TRBV28 and TRBJ2-5; the D gene cannot be resolved reliably. Relative to germline, V is 8 bases shorter and J is 0 bases shorter, with 7 bases between their ends. Sequences MDHEN (CDR1) and SYDVKM (CDR2) are obtained from the germline V gene. From its cysteine to its phenylalanine, the CDR3 spans 12 amino acids. Only the CDR3 region is kept as DNA, spanning 36 bases read in frame from base 1.